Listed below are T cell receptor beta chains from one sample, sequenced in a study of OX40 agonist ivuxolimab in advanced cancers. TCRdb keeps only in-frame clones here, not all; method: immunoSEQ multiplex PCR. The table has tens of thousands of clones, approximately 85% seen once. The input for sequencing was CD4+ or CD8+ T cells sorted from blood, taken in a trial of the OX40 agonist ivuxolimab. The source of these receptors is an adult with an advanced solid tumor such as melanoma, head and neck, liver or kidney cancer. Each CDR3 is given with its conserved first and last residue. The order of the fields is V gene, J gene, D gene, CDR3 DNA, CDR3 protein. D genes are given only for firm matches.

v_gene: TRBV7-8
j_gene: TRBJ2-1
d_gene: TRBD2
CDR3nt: TGTGCCAGCAGCTCCCAGCGGGATCCCCTCCATGAGCAGTTCTTC
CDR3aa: CASSSQRDPLHEQFF

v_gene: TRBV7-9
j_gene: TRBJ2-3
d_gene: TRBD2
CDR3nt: TGTGCCAGCAGCTTTAGCGGGAGGGCCACAGATACGCAGTATTTT
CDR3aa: CASSFSGRATDTQYF

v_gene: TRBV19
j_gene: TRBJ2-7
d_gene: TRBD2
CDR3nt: TGTGCCACCTCTCGGCCGGTGCCCGGGACTAGCGGGAGGTCCTACGAGCAGTACTTC
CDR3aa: CATSRPVPGTSGRSYEQYF

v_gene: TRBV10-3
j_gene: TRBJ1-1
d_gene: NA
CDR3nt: TGTGCCATCAGTGACAGTCTCAACACTGAAGCTTTCTTT
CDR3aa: CAISDSLNTEAFF

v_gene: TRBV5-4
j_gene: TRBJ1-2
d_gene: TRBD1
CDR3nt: TGTGCCAGCAGCAAAGACAGGGAAGACTATGGCTACACCTTC
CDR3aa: CASSKDREDYGYTF

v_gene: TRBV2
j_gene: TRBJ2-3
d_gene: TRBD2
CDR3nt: TGTGCCAGCAGCCTTGAAGGGCTAGCGGGAGGCACGAATACGCAGTATTTT
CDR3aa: CASSLEGLAGGTNTQYF

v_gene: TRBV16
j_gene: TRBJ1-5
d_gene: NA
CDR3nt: TGTGCCAGCAGCCAAGTAGGGAATCAGCCCCAGCATTTT
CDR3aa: CASSQVGNQPQHF

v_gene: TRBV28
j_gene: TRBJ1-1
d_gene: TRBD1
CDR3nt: TGTGCCAGCAGTCCCGTGGACAGGGTGAACACTGAAGCTTTCTTT
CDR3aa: CASSPVDRVNTEAFF

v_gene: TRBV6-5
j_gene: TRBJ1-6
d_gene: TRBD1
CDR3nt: TGTGCCAGCAGTTCAGGACAGGGGGAACGTAATTCACCCCTCCACTTT
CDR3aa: CASSSGQGERNSPLHF

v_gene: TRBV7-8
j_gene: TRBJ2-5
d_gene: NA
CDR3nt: TGTGCCAGCAGTCTACCCCAGCAAGAGACCCAGTACTTC
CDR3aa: CASSLPQQETQYF

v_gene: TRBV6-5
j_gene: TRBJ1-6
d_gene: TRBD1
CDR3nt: TGTGCCAGCAGTTACACTACAGGGGGGAATTCACCCCTCCACTTT
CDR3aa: CASSYTTGGNSPLHF

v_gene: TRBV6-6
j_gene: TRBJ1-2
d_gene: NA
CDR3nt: TGTGCCAGCAGTCGCGGCAACGACTATGGCTACACCTTC
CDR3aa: CASSRGNDYGYTF

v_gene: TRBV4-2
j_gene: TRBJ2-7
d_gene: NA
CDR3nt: TGTGCCAGCAGCCCCCCGTGGGACCTCTACGAGCAGTACTTC
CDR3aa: CASSPPWDLYEQYF

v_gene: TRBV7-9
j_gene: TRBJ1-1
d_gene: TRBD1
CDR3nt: TGTGCCAGCAGCTTCACAGGGGGCACCACTGAAGCTTTCTTT
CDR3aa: CASSFTGGTTEAFF

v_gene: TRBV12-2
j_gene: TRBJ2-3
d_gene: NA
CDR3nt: TGTGCAAGTCGCTTTAAGCGGGTTATCACAGATACGCAGTATTTT
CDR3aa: CASRFKRVITDTQYF

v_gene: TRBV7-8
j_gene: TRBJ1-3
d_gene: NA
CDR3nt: TGTGCCAGCAGCTTAGGTCGGCAGGGTAAAGCTGGAAACACCATATATTTT
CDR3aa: CASSLGRQGKAGNTIYF

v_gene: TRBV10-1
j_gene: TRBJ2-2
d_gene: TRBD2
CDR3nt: TGCGCCAGCAACGGGGGGGACGGGGAGCTGTTTTTT
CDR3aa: CASNGGDGELFF

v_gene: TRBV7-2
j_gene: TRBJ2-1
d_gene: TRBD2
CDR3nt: TGTGCCAGCAGCTTAAAATGGGGACTAGCGGGAAGCAATGAGCAGTTCTTC
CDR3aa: CASSLKWGLAGSNEQFF